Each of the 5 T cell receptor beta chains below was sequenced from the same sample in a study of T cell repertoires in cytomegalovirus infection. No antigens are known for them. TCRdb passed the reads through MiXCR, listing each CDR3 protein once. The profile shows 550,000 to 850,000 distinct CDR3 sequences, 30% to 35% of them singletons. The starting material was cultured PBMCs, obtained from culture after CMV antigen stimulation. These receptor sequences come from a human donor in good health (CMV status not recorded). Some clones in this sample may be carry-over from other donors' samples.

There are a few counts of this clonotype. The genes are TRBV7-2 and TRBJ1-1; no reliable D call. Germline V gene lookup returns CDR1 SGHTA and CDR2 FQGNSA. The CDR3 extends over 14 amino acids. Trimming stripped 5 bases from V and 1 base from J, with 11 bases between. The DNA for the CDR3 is TGTGCCAGCAGCCCTCGGGCACGGAACACTGAAGCTTTCTTT. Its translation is CASSPRARNTEAFF.

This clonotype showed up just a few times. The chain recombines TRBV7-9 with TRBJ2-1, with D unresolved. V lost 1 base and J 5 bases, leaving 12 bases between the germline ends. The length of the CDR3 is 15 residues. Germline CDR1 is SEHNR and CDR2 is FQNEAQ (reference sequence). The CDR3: CASSLGWLPDNEQFF. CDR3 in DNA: TGTGCCAGCAGCTTAGGATGGCTACCGGACAATGAGCAGTTCTTC.

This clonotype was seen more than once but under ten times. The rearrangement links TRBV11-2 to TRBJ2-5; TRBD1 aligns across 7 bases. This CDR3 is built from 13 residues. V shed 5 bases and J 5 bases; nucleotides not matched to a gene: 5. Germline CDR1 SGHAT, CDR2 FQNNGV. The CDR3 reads CASSVTGSETQYF. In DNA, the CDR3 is TGTGCCAGCAGCGTGACAGGGTCCGAGACCCAGTACTTC.

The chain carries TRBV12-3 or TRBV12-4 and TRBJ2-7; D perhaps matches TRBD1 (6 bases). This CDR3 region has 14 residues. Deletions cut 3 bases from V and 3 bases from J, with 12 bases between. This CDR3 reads CASSFRWTDYEQYF. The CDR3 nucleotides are TGTGCCAGCAGTTTTCGATGGACAGACTACGAGCAGTACTTC.

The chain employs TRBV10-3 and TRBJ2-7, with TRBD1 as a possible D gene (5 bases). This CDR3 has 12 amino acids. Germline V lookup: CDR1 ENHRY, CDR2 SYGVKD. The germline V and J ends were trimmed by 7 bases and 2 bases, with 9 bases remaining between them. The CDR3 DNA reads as TGTGCCATCAAAGGGGAAGCCTACGAGCAGTACTTC. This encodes CAIKGEAYEQYF.